The rows below give T cell receptor beta chains drawn from one sample of a study of identical twins. TCRdb reanalysed the 5' RACE reads using MiXCR and keeps one entry per CDR3 protein. Here the sample spans about 700,000 distinct CDR3 sequences, under 9% being singletons. These data also formed part of another study, on yellow fever vaccine responses in identical twins.

Sequencing input: PBMCs. These receptor sequences come from a woman aged 18-29 years in good health. Each CDR3 is given with its conserved first and last residue. The order of the fields is CDR3 protein, CDR3 DNA, clone size, J gene, D gene, V gene. D genes are given only for firm matches. Not every row has a clone size; where given, it reads once, few, many or a size class.

CDR3: CARGGELSSYEQYF
DNA: TGTGCCAGGGGCGGCGAGTTGAGCTCCTACGAGCAGTACTTC
size: -
J: TRBJ2-7
D: -
V: TRBV21-1

CDR3: CASSYRLAGGEDTQYF
DNA: TGTGCCAGCAGCTACAGACTAGCGGGAGGAGAGGATACGCAGTATTTT
size: many
J: TRBJ2-3
D: TRBD2
V: TRBV4-2

CDR3: CAWSRGGSDQETQYF
DNA: TGTGCCTGGAGCCGGGGGGGTAGCGACCAAGAGACCCAGTACTTC
size: few
J: TRBJ2-5
D: TRBD2
V: TRBV30

CDR3: CASSFKTDTQYF
DNA: TGTGCCAGCAGCTTCAAGACAGATACGCAGTATTTT
size: -
J: TRBJ2-3
D: -
V: TRBV7-8

CDR3: CASSRDGYSNQPQHF
DNA: TGTGCCAGCAGCCGGGACGGTTATAGCAATCAGCCCCAGCATTTT
size: -
J: TRBJ1-5
D: -
V: TRBV5-5

CDR3: CSVPWEGTEAFF
DNA: TGCAGCGTCCCGTGGGAAGGCACTGAAGCTTTCTTT
size: -
J: TRBJ1-1
D: -
V: TRBV29-1

CDR3: CASTSNQPTSSDTQYF
DNA: TGTGCCAGCACCTCTAACCAACCGACTAGCTCAGATACGCAGTATTTT
size: many
J: TRBJ2-3
D: TRBD2
V: TRBV12-3/TRBV12-4

CDR3: CASSLVLGLTDTQYF
DNA: TGTGCCAGCAGTTTAGTTCTCGGATTAACAGATACGCAGTATTTT
size: many
J: TRBJ2-3
D: -
V: TRBV12-3/TRBV12-4

CDR3: CASSFLREQEDIQYF
DNA: TGTGCCAGCAGCTTTCTCCGGGAGCAGGAGGACATTCAGTACTTC
size: -
J: TRBJ2-4
D: -
V: TRBV7-9

CDR3: CSVGPGGLGEQYF
DNA: TGCAGCGTTGGCCCCGGGGGGCTGGGCGAGCAGTACTTC
size: few
J: TRBJ2-7
D: -
V: TRBV29-1

CDR3: CSARLGGGYEQYF
DNA: TGCAGTGCTAGACTCGGAGGCGGTTACGAGCAGTACTTC
size: few
J: TRBJ2-7
D: -
V: TRBV20-1

CDR3: CASIPGFAYEQYF
DNA: TGTGCCAGCATTCCGGGGTTTGCCTACGAGCAGTACTTC
size: few
J: TRBJ2-7
D: -
V: TRBV2

CDR3: CASSYSTGGGNEQFF
DNA: TGTGCCAGCAGTTACTCGACAGGGGGGGGGAATGAGCAGTTCTTC
size: few
J: TRBJ2-1
D: TRBD1
V: TRBV6-5

CDR3: CASSLAPANAYNEQFF
DNA: TGTGCCAGCAGCTTGGCCCCAGCGAATGCCTACAATGAGCAGTTCTTC
size: many
J: TRBJ2-1
D: -
V: TRBV5-5

CDR3: CASSSHQGLLNQFF
DNA: TGTGCCAGCAGCTCACACCAGGGCCTCCTGAACCAATTCTTC
size: -
J: TRBJ2-1
D: -
V: TRBV11-2

CDR3: CASSSVSGEAKNIQYF
DNA: TGTGCCAGCAGTTCGGTTAGCGGAGAAGCCAAAAACATTCAGTACTTC
size: many
J: TRBJ2-4
D: -
V: TRBV12-3/TRBV12-4

CDR3: CAIRALSRGTDTQYF
DNA: TGTGCCATCAGGGCCCTTAGCAGGGGGACAGATACGCAGTATTTT
size: few
J: TRBJ2-3
D: TRBD1
V: TRBV10-3

CDR3: CSARSHGQGYTDTQYF
DNA: TGCAGTGCTAGATCCCATGGACAGGGTTACACAGATACGCAGTATTTT
size: few
J: TRBJ2-3
D: TRBD1
V: TRBV20-1

CDR3: CASSPMTGGSYEQYF
DNA: TGTGCCAGCAGCCCGATGACAGGGGGCAGCTACGAGCAGTACTTC
size: few
J: TRBJ2-7
D: TRBD1
V: TRBV28

CDR3: CSVTGQGQETQYF
DNA: TGCAGCGTTACGGGACAGGGCCAAGAGACCCAGTACTTC
size: many
J: TRBJ2-5
D: TRBD1
V: TRBV29-1

CDR3: CSAPPTGGVEQFF
DNA: TGCAGTGCTCCCCCGACAGGGGGCGTTGAGCAGTTCTTC
size: -
J: TRBJ2-1
D: TRBD1
V: TRBV20-1

CDR3: CSASRGGELFF
DNA: TGCAGTGCTTCCAGGGGCGGGGAGCTGTTTTTT
size: many
J: TRBJ2-2
D: -
V: TRBV20-1

CDR3: CATSDQGREQFF
DNA: TGTGCCACCAGTGATCAGGGTCGGGAGCAGTTCTTC
size: -
J: TRBJ2-1
D: -
V: TRBV24-1

CDR3: CASSQDGHNYNEQFF
DNA: TGTGCCAGCAGCCAAGATGGCCACAACTACAATGAGCAGTTCTTC
size: -
J: TRBJ2-1
D: -
V: TRBV3-1

CDR3: CSARGPSGGYKETQYF
DNA: TGCAGTGCTAGAGGCCCTAGCGGGGGTTACAAAGAGACCCAGTACTTC
size: -
J: TRBJ2-5
D: TRBD2
V: TRBV20-1

CDR3: CAWSVSEKLFF
DNA: TGTGCCTGGAGTGTATCGGAAAAACTGTTTTTT
size: many
J: TRBJ1-4
D: -
V: TRBV30

CDR3: CASSQVQGANEQYF
DNA: TGCGCCAGCAGCCAAGTTCAGGGGGCAAACGAGCAGTACTTC
size: few
J: TRBJ2-7
D: TRBD1
V: TRBV4-1

CDR3: CSARLAGGPKEQYF
DNA: TGCAGTGCGAGACTAGCGGGGGGTCCAAAGGAGCAGTACTTC
size: -
J: TRBJ2-7
D: TRBD2
V: TRBV20-1

CDR3: CSEGQGFVYEQYF
DNA: TGCAGCGAGGGACAGGGTTTTGTTTACGAGCAGTACTTC
size: few
J: TRBJ2-7
D: TRBD1
V: TRBV29-1

CDR3: CASSEAGLNTGELFF
DNA: TGTGCCAGCAGCGAGGCCGGCTTGAACACCGGGGAGCTGTTTTTT
size: -
J: TRBJ2-2
D: -
V: TRBV9

CDR3: CASSQSQDYEQYF
DNA: TGTGCCAGCAGCCAGTCTCAGGACTACGAGCAGTACTTC
size: many
J: TRBJ2-7
D: -
V: TRBV7-9

CDR3: CSVIAGGIVDEQYF
DNA: TGCAGCGTGATAGCCGGGGGTATTGTTGACGAGCAGTACTTC
size: few
J: TRBJ2-7
D: -
V: TRBV29-1

CDR3: CASIPGTAGNTIYF
DNA: TGTGCCAGCATTCCGGGGACGGCTGGAAACACCATATATTTT
size: -
J: TRBJ1-3
D: -
V: TRBV6-1

CDR3: CSVATNRALTEAFF
DNA: TGCAGCGTTGCAACGAACAGGGCCCTCACTGAAGCTTTCTTT
size: -
J: TRBJ1-1
D: -
V: TRBV29-1

CDR3: CASSWSGTAPYNEQFF
DNA: TGCGCCAGCAGCTGGTCCGGGACAGCACCCTACAATGAGCAGTTCTTC
size: few
J: TRBJ2-1
D: TRBD1
V: TRBV5-1

CDR3: CSAAPSVGGELFF
DNA: TGCAGTGCGGCCCCGAGCGTCGGCGGGGAGCTGTTTTTT
size: -
J: TRBJ2-2
D: -
V: TRBV20-1

CDR3: CASSTRTGLAGVDTGELFF
DNA: TGTGCCAGCAGCACAAGAACGGGGCTAGCGGGAGTAGACACCGGGGAGCTGTTTTTT
size: few
J: TRBJ2-2
D: TRBD2
V: TRBV11-2

CDR3: CASSLGGVRNTGELFF
DNA: TGTGCCAGCAGTTTAGGGGGGGTGAGGAACACCGGGGAGCTGTTTTTT
size: many
J: TRBJ2-2
D: TRBD2
V: TRBV28

CDR3: CASSHSGGNNEQFF
DNA: TGTGCCAGCAGCCACAGCGGGGGGAACAATGAGCAGTTCTTC
size: few
J: TRBJ2-1
D: TRBD2
V: TRBV3-1

CDR3: CASSQLLKKKTGDQPQHF
DNA: TGTGCCAGCAGCCAGCTACTTAAAAAGAAGACAGGGGATCAGCCCCAGCATTTT
size: few
J: TRBJ1-5
D: TRBD1
V: TRBV14

CDR3: CASSKALPPWFEKLFF
DNA: TGTGCCAGCAGCAAAGCGTTGCCTCCCTGGTTTGAAAAACTGTTTTTT
size: few
J: TRBJ1-4
D: -
V: TRBV21-1

CDR3: CASSGQGRRSNQPQHF
DNA: TGTGCCAGTAGCGGACAGGGGCGTAGGAGCAATCAGCCCCAGCATTTT
size: -
J: TRBJ1-5
D: TRBD1
V: TRBV19

CDR3: CASSPGTGERVF
DNA: TGTGCCAGCAGCCCGGGGACAGGGGAAAGAGTTTTT
size: few
J: TRBJ1-1
D: TRBD1
V: TRBV3-1

CDR3: CASSSWTGDYTGELFF
DNA: TGTGCCAGCAGTTCGTGGACAGGAGACTACACCGGGGAGCTGTTTTTT
size: many
J: TRBJ2-2
D: TRBD1
V: TRBV6-2/TRBV6-3

CDR3: CASSQTERPLHF
DNA: TGTGCCAGCAGCCAGACAGAGAGACCCCTCCACTTT
size: few
J: TRBJ1-6
D: -
V: TRBV6-6